Listed here are 25 T cell receptor beta chains from one sample, sequenced in a study of cytomegalovirus exposure and HLA in healthy donors. The PCR employed 60 Vbeta primers together with 13 Jbeta primers. Assay used: immunoSEQ multiplex PCR; TCRdb lists only in-frame clones, some missing. This sample carries 95,000 to 150,000 clones, over 70% of them seen once, and the ten largest clones take less than 4.5%. The sample was PBMCs. The source is a middle-aged woman in good health and CMV-seronegative.

The J gene is TRBJ2-3, the V gene TRBV4-2, with 7 positions matching TRBD2. This CDR3 is 16 amino acids long. Trimming at V came to 0 bases and at J to 1 base, leaving 4 bases not matched to a gene. CDR1 and CDR2 (germline): LGHNA, YNFKEQ. CDR3 region: CASSQDEAGGTDTQYF. CDR3 nucleotide sequence: TGTGCCAGCAGCCAAGATGAGGCGGGAGGCACAGATACGCAGTATTTT.

This chain links TRBV5-4 with TRBJ2-5; 8 bases map to TRBD1. Germline V gene sequence: CDR1 SGHNT, CDR2 YYREEE (reference sequence). CDR3 length: 18 amino acids. V was pared by 0 bases and J by 5 bases, with 15 bases of the junction left unmatched. CDR3 nucleotide sequence: TGTGCCAGCAGCTTGGGTTCCCTACCACAGGGGGTCAGGGAGACCCAGTACTTC. It codes for CASSLGSLPQGVRETQYF.

The chain recombines TRBV4-2 with TRBJ1-2; 11 bases align to TRBD1. This CDR3 is 19 amino acids long. Germline-derived CDR1 and CDR2 are LGHNA and YNFKEQ. V shed 4 bases, J shed 3 bases, and the junction held 16 bases outside the gene matches. The CDR3 reads CASSRSTRLDRGQDYGYTF. The CDR3, as DNA: TGTGCCAGCAGCCGTTCAACCCGCCTGGACAGGGGGCAGGACTATGGCTACACCTTC.

The V and J genes are TRBV7-2 and TRBJ1-3; unclear D gene. This CDR3 is 18 amino acids long. Trimming cost V 1 base and J 0 bases, with 16 bases left between them. CDR1 SGHTA and CDR2 FQGNSA come from the germline V gene. The CDR3 DNA reads TGTGCCAGCAGCTTAGATGGCAGAAGCGTAAACTCTGGAAACACCATATATTTT. As protein: CASSLDGRSVNSGNTIYF.

The chain's CDR3 is CSNPRANTIYF. The CDR3 DNA is TGCAGCAATCCCAGGGCGAACACCATATATTTT. The gene calls are TRBV29-1 and TRBJ1-3, with D possibly being TRBD1 (5 bases). This CDR3 spans 11 amino acids. The V gene lost 8 bases and the J gene lost 7 bases, with 12 bases spanning the gap. Germline V gene data show CDR1 as SQVTM and CDR2 as ANQGSEA.

V usage is TRBV14 and J usage is TRBJ2-7, with a weak D call TRBD1 (5 bases). The CDR3 contains 15 residues. V was cut by 1 base and J by 0 bases, with 10 bases left in between. The germline CDR1 and CDR2 sequences are SGHDN and FVKESK. CDR3 in DNA: TGTGCCAGCAGCCAAGTTCCGACAGCCTCCTACGAGCAGTACTTC. It specifies CASSQVPTASYEQYF.

The chain recombines TRBV9 with TRBJ2-1; no reliable D call. The CDR3 covers 15 residues. The V gene's germline CDR1 is SGDLS and CDR2 YYNGEE. V gave up 3 bases and J gave up 3 bases, with 13 bases separating them. CDR3 nucleotide sequence: TGTGCCAGCAGCGGACCTACGTCGGGCTACAATGAGCAGTTCTTC. Amino acids: CASSGPTSGYNEQFF.

This clone is a singleton in its sample. The chain has TRBV21-1 and TRBJ1-2; TRBD1, as called in the table, went unchecked against the DNA. TRBV21-1 is noted as a pseudogene. CDR3 length equals 15 residues. The CDR3 reads CASSLRRTGADGYTF. CDR3 sequence (DNA): TGTGCCAGCAGCTTACGACGGACAGGGGCAGATGGCTACACCTTC.

The genes are TRBV6-6 and TRBJ1-5; D perhaps matches TRBD1 (5 bases). Germline V gene data show CDR1 as MNHNY and CDR2 as SVGAGI (reference sequence). V was clipped by 7 bases and J by 4 bases, with 14 bases between them. This CDR3 spans 14 amino acids. CDR3: CASMGQGWNQPQHF. The DNA for the CDR3 is TGTGCCAGCATGGGGCAGGGATGGAATCAGCCCCAGCATTTT.

The chain uses TRBV5-6 and TRBJ1-1; TRBD1 aligns across 11 bases. The CDR3 sequence is 15 residues long. Germline-derived CDR1 and CDR2 are SGHDT and YYEEEE. The V segment lost 0 bases and the J segment 4 bases; nucleotides outside the gene matches: 2. CDR3 coding DNA: TGTGCCAGCAGCTTGGCCGGGACAGGGGGCACTGAAGCTTTCTTT. It yields the protein CASSLAGTGGTEAFF.

This chain connects TRBV11-1 to TRBJ1-2, with D perhaps matching TRBD1 (5 bases). CDR3 size: 13 residues. The V gene's germline CDR1 is SGHAT and CDR2 FQDESV (reference sequence). With 3 bases removed from V and 8 bases from J, the gap between germline ends came to 13 bases. CDR3 nucleotide sequence: TGTGCCAGCAGCTTCGGGCAGGGCGGCGGCTACACCTTC. It specifies CASSFGQGGGYTF.

J is TRBJ1-1 and V is TRBV9, with a tentative D call TRBD1 (5 bases). The V gene's germline CDR1 is SGDLS and CDR2 YYNGEE. The germline V and J ends were trimmed by 0 bases and 3 bases, with 9 bases remaining between them. This CDR3 region has 14 residues. The CDR3 sequence: CASSVDPGDTEAFF. CDR3 in DNA: TGTGCCAGCAGCGTAGATCCGGGGGACACTGAAGCTTTCTTT. Looking up the rest from reference TRBV9 and TRBJ1-1 gives the full variable domain: DSGVTQTPKHLITATGQRVTLRCSPRSGDLSVYWYQQSLDQGLQFLIQYYNGEERAKGNILERFSAQQFPDLHSELNLSSLELGDSALYFCASSVDPGDTEAFFGQGTRLTVV.

J is TRBJ2-1 and V is TRBV25-1, with D unresolved. In germline, CDR1 is MGHDK, CDR2 SYGVNS. This CDR3 is 14 amino acids long. V was shortened by 4 bases and J by 7 bases, with 14 bases between the two germline ends. This CDR3 reads CASSGGPLGNEQFF. Written as DNA, the CDR3 is TGTGCCAGCAGTGGAGGTCCCCTAGGAAATGAGCAGTTCTTC. The complete variable domain, with remaining parts taken from reference TRBV25-1 and TRBJ2-1, reads EADIYQTPRYLVIGTGKKITLECSQTMGHDKMYWYQQDPGMELHLIHYSYGVNSTEKGDLSSESTVSRIRTEHFPLTLESARPSHTSQYLCASSGGPLGNEQFFGPGTRLTVL.

CDR3 DNA: TGTGCCAGCAGCCCACTCGGGGGGACTAGCGGGGGCCGGGGGAAGACCCAGTACTTC. This gives the protein CASSPLGGTSGGRGKTQYF. The chain carries TRBV7-2 and TRBJ2-5; 14 bases agree with TRBD2. Germline CDR1 is SGHTA and CDR2 is FQGNSA. Trimming removed 5 bases from V and 6 bases from J; junction bases left unmatched: 17. The CDR3 consists of 19 residues.

The V call is TRBV6-5, the J call TRBJ2-1; no clear D. CDR3 size: 13 residues. V lost 0 bases and J lost 9, with 9 bases in between. Per germline, CDR1 MNHEY and CDR2 SVGAGI. The CDR3 here is CASSYSRVSEQFF. CDR3 DNA: TGTGCCAGCAGTTACTCGAGAGTTTCTGAGCAGTTCTTC.

J is TRBJ1-5 and V is TRBV7-2; possibly TRBD1 for D (6 bases). Germline V lookup: CDR1 SGHTA, CDR2 FQGNSA. The CDR3 covers 15 residues. The V end lost 2 bases, the J end lost 7 bases, and 15 bases lay between the germline ends. Written as DNA, the CDR3 is TGTGCCAGCAGCTTAATGGCGGGGGCAAGGCAGCCCCAGCATTTT. It specifies CASSLMAGARQPQHF.

In its sample, this clone was seen once. This chain links TRBV18 with TRBJ1-1; TRBD1 aligns across 7 bases. J was trimmed by 3 bases and V by 3 bases; bases with no gene match: 7. The germline V gene encodes CDR1 KGHSH and CDR2 LQKENI. The CDR3 runs 15 residues. CDR3: CASSPRTGRDTEAFF. DNA of the CDR3: TGTGCCAGCTCACCGCGGACAGGACGGGACACTGAAGCTTTCTTT.

This sequence joins TRBV10-2 and TRBJ1-4; D possibly corresponds to TRBD1 (5 bases). The CDR3 has 13 amino acids. Trimming cost V 10 bases and J 7 bases, with 16 bases left between them. CDR1 and CDR2 from the germline V gene are WSHSY and SAAADI. The CDR3 loop is CATQGGRAEKLFF. The DNA for the CDR3 is TGCGCCACCCAGGGTGGACGCGCTGAAAAACTGTTTTTT.

This chain uses TRBV4-1 with TRBJ1-2; 7 bases agree with TRBD1. In germline, CDR1 is MGHRA, CDR2 YSYEKL. V was pared by 4 bases and J by 7 bases, with 12 bases of the junction left unmatched. CDR3 length equals 15 residues. The CDR3 spells CASSRESGTVSGYTF. The CDR3 nucleotides are TGCGCCAGCAGCCGAGAAAGTGGGACAGTTAGTGGCTACACCTTC.

J is TRBJ2-7 and V is TRBV5-1; a possible D gene is TRBD1 (6 bases). CDR1 and CDR2 from the germline V gene are SGHRS and YFSETQ. The ends were cut back, 3 bases at V and 6 bases at J, with 16 bases in the middle. The CDR3 spans 14 residues. The CDR3 protein is CASSWGTTLSEQYF. The CDR3 DNA reads as TGCGCCAGCAGCTGGGGGACAACCCTCTCCGAGCAGTACTTC.

The V and J genes are TRBV7-6 and TRBJ2-2, with D possibly TRBD2 on 5 matching bases. There are 15 residues in the CDR3. The germline V and J ends were trimmed by 1 base and 4 bases, with 10 bases remaining between them. CDR1 and CDR2 from the germline V gene are SGHVS and FNYEAQ. The CDR3 bases are TGTGCCAGCAGCTTAGAGCGCGCGGGCACCGGGGAGCTGTTTTTT. It codes for CASSLERAGTGELFF.

The rearrangement uses TRBV2 and TRBJ1-1, with D hard to call. CDR1 is SNHLY, CDR2 FYNNEI, per germline. The CDR3 length is 12 residues. Between the trimmed V and J ends, which lost 2 bases and 5 bases, there was a span of 6 bases. The CDR3 nucleotides are TGTGCCAGCAGTGAACCGGGTACTGAAGCTTTCTTT. It codes for CASSEPGTEAFF. Together with reference TRBV2 and TRBJ1-1, the CDR3 gives the full variable domain: EPEVTQTPSHQVTQMGQEVILRCVPISNHLYFYWYRQILGQKVEFLVSFYNNEISEKSEIFDDQFSVERPDGSNFTLKIRSTKLEDSAMYFCASSEPGTEAFFGQGTRLTVV.

The chain uses TRBV7-9 and TRBJ1-2, with 9 positions matching TRBD1. CDR1 is SEHNR and CDR2 is FQNEAQ in the germline V gene (reference sequence). The CDR3 length is 13 residues. V trimming: 5 bases; J trimming: 4 bases; junction bases outside the gene matches: 2. The CDR3 nucleotides read TGTGCCAGCAGCGAGACAGGGGGCTATGGCTACACCTTC. Translating it yields CASSETGGYGYTF.

This rearrangement joins TRBV7-2 to TRBJ1-1; weak D call: TRBD1 (5 bases). Trimming removed 5 bases from V and 0 bases from J, with 13 bases in between. The CDR3 covers 15 residues. Germline V gives CDR1 SGHTA, CDR2 FQGNSA. This CDR3 is CASSGRQILNTEAFF. The CDR3 nucleotides read TGTGCCAGCAGCGGGCGACAGATTTTGAACACTGAAGCTTTCTTT. Looking up the rest from reference TRBV7-2 and TRBJ1-1 gives the full variable domain: GAGVSQSPSNKVTEKGKDVELRCDPISGHTALYWYRQSLGQGLEFLIYFQGNSAPDKSGLPSDRFSAERTGGSVSTLTIQRTQQEDSAVYLCASSGRQILNTEAFFGQGTRLTVV.

This clone was found a few times. V usage is TRBV7-9 and J usage is TRBJ1-6, with 7 nucleotides matching TRBD1. Germline V gives CDR1 SEHNR, CDR2 FQNEAQ (reference sequence). V shed 8 bases and J 5 bases; nucleotides not matched to a gene: 6. The CDR3 length is 14 residues. CDR3 DNA sequence: TGTGCCAGCGGTTGGGACAGCAATAATTCACCCCTCCACTTT. Amino acid sequence: CASGWDSNNSPLHF. Variable domain in full (rest from reference TRBV7-9 and TRBJ1-6): DTGVSQNPRHKITKRGQNVTFRCDPISEHNRLYWYRQTLGQGPEFLTYFQNEAQLEKSRLLSDRFSAERPKGSFSTLEIQRTEQGDSAMYLCASGWDSNNSPLHFGNGTRLTVT.